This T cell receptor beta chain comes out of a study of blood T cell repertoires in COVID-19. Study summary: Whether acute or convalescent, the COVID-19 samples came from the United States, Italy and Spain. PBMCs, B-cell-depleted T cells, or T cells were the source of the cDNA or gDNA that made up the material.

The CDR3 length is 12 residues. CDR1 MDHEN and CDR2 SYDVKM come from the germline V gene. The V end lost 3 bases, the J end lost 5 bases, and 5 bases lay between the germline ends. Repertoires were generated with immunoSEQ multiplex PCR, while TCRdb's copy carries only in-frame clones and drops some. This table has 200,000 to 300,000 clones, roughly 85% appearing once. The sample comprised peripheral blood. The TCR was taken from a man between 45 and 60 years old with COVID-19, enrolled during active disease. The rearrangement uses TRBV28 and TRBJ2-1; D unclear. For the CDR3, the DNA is TGTGCCAGCAGTTTCGAGGACAATGAGCAGTTCTTC. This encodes CASSFEDNEQFF.